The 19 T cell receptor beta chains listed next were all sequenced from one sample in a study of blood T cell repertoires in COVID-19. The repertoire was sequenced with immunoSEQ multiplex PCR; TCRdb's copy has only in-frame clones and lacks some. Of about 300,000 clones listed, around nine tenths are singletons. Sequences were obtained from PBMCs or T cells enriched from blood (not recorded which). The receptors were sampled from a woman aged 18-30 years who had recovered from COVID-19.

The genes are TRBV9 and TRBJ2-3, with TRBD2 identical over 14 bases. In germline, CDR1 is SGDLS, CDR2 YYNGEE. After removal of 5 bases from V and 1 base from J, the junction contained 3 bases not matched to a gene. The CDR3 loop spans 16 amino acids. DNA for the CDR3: TGTGCCAGCAGTCTGGGACTAGCGGGGGGCACAGATACGCAGTATTTT. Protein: CASSLGLAGGTDTQYF.

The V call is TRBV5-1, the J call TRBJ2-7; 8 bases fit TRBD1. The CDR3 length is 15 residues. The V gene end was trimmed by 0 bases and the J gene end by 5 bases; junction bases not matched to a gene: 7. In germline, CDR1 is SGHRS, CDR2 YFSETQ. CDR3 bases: TGCGCCAGCAGCTTGGAGACAGGGGTCGTCGACGAGCAGTACTTC. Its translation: CASSLETGVVDEQYF.

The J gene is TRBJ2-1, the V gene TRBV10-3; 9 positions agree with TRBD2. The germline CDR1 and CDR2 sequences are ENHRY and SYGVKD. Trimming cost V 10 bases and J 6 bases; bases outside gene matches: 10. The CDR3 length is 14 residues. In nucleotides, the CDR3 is TGTGCCACCTCGGGAGCGGGGGGTTTCAATGAGCAGTTCTTC. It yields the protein CATSGAGGFNEQFF.

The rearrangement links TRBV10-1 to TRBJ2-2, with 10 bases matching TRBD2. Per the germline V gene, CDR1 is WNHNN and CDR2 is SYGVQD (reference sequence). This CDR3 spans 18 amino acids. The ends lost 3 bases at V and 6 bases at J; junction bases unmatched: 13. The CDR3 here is CASSEGLAGATPSGELFF. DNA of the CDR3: TGCGCCAGCAGTGAAGGGCTAGCGGGAGCTACTCCGTCCGGGGAGCTGTTTTTT.

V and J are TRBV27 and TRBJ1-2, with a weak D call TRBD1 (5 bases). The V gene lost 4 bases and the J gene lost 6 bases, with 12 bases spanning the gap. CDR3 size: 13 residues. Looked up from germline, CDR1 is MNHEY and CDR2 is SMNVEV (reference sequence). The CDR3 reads CASSSGLLNGYTF. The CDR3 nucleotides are TGTGCCAGCAGTTCGGGACTATTGAATGGCTACACCTTC.

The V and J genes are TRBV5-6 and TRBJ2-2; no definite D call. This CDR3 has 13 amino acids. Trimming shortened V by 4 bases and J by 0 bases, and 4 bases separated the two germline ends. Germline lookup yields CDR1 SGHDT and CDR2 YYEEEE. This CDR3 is CASSNTNTGELFF. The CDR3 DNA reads TGTGCCAGCAGCAACACGAACACCGGGGAGCTGTTTTTT.

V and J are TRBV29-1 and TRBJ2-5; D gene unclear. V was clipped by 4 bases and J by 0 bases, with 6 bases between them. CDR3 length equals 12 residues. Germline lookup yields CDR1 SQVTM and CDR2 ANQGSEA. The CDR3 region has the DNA TGCAGCGTTGGTACTAACCAAGAGACCCAGTACTTC. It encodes CSVGTNQETQYF. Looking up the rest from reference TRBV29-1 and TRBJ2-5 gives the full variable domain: SAVISQKPSRDICQRGTSLTIQCQVDSQVTMMFWYRQQPGQSLTLIATANQGSEATYESGFVIDKFPISRPNLTFSTLTVSNMSPEDSSIYLCSVGTNQETQYFGPGTRLLVL.

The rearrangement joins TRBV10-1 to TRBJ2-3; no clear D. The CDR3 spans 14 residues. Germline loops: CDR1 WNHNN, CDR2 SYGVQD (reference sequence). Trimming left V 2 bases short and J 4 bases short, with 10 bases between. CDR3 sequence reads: CASSERVRSDTQYF. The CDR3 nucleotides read TGCGCCAGCAGTGAGCGGGTTAGGTCAGATACGCAGTATTTT.

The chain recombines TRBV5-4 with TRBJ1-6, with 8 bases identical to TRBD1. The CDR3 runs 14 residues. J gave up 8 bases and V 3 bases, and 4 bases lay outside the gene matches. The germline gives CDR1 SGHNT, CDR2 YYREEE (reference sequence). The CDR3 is CASSSTGEDSPLHF. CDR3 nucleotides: TGTGCCAGCAGCTCGACAGGGGAGGATTCACCCCTCCACTTT.

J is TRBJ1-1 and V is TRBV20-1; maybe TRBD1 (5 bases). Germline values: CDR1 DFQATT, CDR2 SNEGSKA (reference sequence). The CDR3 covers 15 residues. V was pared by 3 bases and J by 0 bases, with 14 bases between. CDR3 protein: CSASWGEVMNTEAFF. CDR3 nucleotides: TGCAGTGCTAGTTGGGGGGAAGTGATGAACACTGAAGCTTTCTTT.

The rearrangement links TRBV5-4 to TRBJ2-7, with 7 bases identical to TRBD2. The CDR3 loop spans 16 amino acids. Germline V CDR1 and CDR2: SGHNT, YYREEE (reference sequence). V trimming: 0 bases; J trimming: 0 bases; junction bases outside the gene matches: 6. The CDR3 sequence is CASSLGGGSGSYEQYF. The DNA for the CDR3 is TGTGCCAGCAGCTTGGGAGGCGGGAGCGGCTCCTACGAGCAGTACTTC.

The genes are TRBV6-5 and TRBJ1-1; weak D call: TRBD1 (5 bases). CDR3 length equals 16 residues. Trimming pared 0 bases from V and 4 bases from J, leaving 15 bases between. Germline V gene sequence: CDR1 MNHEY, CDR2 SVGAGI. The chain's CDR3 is CASSYSAGGRGTEAFF. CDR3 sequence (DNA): TGTGCCAGCAGTTACTCCGCCGGGGGTAGGGGCACTGAAGCTTTCTTT.

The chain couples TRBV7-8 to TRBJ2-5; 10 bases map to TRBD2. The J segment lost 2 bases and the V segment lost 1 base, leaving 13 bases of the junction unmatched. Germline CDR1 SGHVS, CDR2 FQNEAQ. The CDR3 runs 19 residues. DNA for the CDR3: TGTGCCAGCAGCTTAGATTGGCGTAAGACTAGCGGGTATCAAGAGACCCAGTACTTC. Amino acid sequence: CASSLDWRKTSGYQETQYF.

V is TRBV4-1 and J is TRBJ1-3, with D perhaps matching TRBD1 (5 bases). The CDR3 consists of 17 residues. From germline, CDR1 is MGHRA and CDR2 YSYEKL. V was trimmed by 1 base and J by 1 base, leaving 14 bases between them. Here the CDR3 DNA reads TGCGCCAGCAGCCAAGGGTCAGGGAAAACATCTGGAAACACCATATATTTT. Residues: CASSQGSGKTSGNTIYF.

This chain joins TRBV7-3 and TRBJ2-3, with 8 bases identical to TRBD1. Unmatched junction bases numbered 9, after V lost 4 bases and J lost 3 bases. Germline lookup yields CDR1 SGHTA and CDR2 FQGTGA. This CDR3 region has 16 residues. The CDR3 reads CASSSGQGGWTDTQYF. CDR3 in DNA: TGTGCCAGCAGCTCCGGACAGGGCGGGTGGACAGATACGCAGTATTTT.

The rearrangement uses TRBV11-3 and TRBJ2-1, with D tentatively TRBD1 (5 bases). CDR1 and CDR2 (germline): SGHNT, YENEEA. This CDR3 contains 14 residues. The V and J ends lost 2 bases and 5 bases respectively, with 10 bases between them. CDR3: CASSLTQGHNEQFF. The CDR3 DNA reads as TGTGCCAGCAGCTTAACGCAGGGCCACAATGAGCAGTTCTTC.

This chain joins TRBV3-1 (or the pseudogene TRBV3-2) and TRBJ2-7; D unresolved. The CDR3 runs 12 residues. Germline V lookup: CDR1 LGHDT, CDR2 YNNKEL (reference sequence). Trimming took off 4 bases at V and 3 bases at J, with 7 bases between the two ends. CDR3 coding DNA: TGTGCCAGCAGCCGGGCCCACTACGAGCAGTACTTC. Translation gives CASSRAHYEQYF.

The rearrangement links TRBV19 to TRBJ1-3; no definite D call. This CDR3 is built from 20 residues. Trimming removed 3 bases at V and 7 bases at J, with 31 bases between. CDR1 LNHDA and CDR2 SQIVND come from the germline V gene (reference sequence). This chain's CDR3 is CASSMSPVGRALLPWNTIYF. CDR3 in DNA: TGTGCCAGTAGTATGAGTCCGGTAGGGAGGGCACTGCTTCCGTGGAACACCATATATTTT. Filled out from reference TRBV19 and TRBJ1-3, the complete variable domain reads DGGITQSPKYLFRKEGQNVTLSCEQNLNHDAMYWYRQDPGQGLRLIYYSQIVNDFQKGDIAEGYSVSREKKESFPLTVTSAQKNPTAFYLCASSMSPVGRALLPWNTIYFGEGSWLTVV.

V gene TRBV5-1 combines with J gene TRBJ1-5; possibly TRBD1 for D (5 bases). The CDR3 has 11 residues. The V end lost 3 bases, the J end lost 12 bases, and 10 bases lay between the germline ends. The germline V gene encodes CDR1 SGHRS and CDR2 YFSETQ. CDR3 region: CASSSRDSQHF. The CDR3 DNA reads TGCGCCAGCAGCTCGAGAGACAGCCAGCATTTT.